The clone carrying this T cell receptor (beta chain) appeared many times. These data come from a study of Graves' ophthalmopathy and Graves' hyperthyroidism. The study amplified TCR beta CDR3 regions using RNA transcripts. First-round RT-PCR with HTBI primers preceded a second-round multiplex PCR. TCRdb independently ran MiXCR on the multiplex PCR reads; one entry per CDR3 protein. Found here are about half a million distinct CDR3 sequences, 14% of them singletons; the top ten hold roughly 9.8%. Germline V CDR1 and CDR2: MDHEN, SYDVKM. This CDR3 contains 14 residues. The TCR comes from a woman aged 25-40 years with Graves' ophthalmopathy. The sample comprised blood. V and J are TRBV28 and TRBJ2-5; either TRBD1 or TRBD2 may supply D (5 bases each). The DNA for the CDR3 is TGTGCTACCCGGGACCCTCCGGGGTCCGAGACCCAGTACTTC. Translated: CATRDPPGSETQYF.